This TCR beta chain was identified during a study of identical twins. With no exceptions, donors were healthy Caucasians. TCRdb reprocessed the 5' RACE reads via MiXCR and lists one record per CDR3 protein. The data show approximately 220,000 distinct CDR3 sequences, roughly a tenth seen once. This clonotype was counted many times. No antigen is known for it. Unmatched junction bases numbered 7, after V lost 3 bases and J lost 5 bases. The germline gives CDR1 SQVTM, CDR2 ANQGSEA. The CDR3 runs 14 residues. General study findings and limits: Zero-insertion analyses were open to partial confounding by invariant MAIT and iNKT cells.

Sequencing was performed on memory (CD45RO+) T cells sorted from blood. The chain carries TRBV29-1 and TRBJ2-3, with 8 positions matching TRBD2. The sequence derives from a woman between 18 and 29 years old in good health. CDR3 amino acids: CSVDGGLGGDTQYF. CDR3 sequence (DNA): TGCAGCGTTGATGGGGGACTAGGCGGAGATACGCAGTATTTT.